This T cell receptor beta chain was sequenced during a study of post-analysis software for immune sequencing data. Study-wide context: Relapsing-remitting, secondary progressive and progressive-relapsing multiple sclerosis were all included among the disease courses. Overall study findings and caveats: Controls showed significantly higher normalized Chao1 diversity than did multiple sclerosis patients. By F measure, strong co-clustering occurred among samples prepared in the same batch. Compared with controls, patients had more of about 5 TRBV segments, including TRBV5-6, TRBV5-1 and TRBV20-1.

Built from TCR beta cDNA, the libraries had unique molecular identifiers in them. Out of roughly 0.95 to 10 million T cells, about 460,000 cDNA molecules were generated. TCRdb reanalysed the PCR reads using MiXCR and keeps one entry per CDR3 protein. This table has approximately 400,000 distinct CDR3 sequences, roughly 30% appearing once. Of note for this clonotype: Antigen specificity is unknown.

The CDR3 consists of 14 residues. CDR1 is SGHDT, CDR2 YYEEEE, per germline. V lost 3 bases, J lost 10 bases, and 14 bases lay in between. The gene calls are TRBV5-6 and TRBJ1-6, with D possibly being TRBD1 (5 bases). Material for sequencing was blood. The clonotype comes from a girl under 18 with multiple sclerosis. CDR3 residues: CASSWRGAGSPLHF. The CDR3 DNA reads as TGTGCCAGCAGCTGGAGAGGGGCAGGGTCACCCCTCCACTTT.